This entry lists 20 T cell receptor beta chains sequenced from one sample in a study of regulatory T cells in long-lasting Graves disease. The TCR beta library used iRepertoire HTBI primers with Arm-PCR amplification of CDR3. TCRdb used MiXCR to reprocess the multiplex PCR reads, holding one entry per CDR3 protein. Of 400,000 to 650,000 distinct CDR3 sequences in the sample, around 16% were seen once. Time point given: newly diagnosed GD, antithyroid drugs for less than 3 months. Researchers made the TCR library from RNA that was extracted from PBMCs. This sample also appeared in a second study, on T cells in Graves' hyperthyroidism and ophthalmopathy.

The material sequenced was peripheral blood mononuclear cells (PBMCs), taken at new diagnosis, from a patient treated with antithyroid drugs. Receptors were obtained from a middle-aged woman with Graves disease.

This clonotype has only a few counts. At one boundary the junction diverges from the germline segment, which might be a read error. The chain has TRBV15 and TRBJ1-5; D perhaps matches TRBD1 (6 bases). Germline V gene sequence: CDR1 LNHNV, CDR2 YYDKDF (reference sequence). This CDR3 has 19 amino acids. CDR3 bases: TGTGCCACCAGCAGACCCGGGGGGGGGGCTGTTTATAGCAATCAGTCCCAGCATTTT. Amino acids: CATSRPGGGAVYSNQSQHF.

The rearrangement links TRBV2 to TRBJ2-1; D ambiguous. CDR3 length equals 13 residues. Trimming stripped 0 bases from V and 4 bases from J, with 4 bases between. Germline V gene sequence: CDR1 SNHLY, CDR2 FYNNEI. The CDR3 spells CASSEAVYNEQFF. CDR3 DNA: TGTGCCAGCAGTGAAGCAGTTTACAATGAGCAGTTCTTC.

The chain combines TRBV6-5 with TRBJ2-3; TRBD2 agrees at 11 bases. Germline loops: CDR1 MNHEY, CDR2 SVGAGI. The CDR3 has 15 residues. The ends lost 2 bases at V and 5 bases at J; junction bases unmatched: 3. The CDR3 DNA sequence: TGTGCCAGCAGTTACCCTGGACTAGCGGGAGATACGCAGTATTTT. This gives the protein CASSYPGLAGDTQYF.

This clonotype is a singleton in its sample. The rearrangement uses TRBV7-2 and TRBJ1-5, with 8 bases matching TRBD1. J lost 3 bases, V lost 4 bases, and 5 bases had no gene match. The CDR3 contains 15 residues. Germline V CDR1 and CDR2: SGHTA, FQGNSA. The chain's CDR3 is CASSSGQAINQPQHF. The CDR3 region has the DNA TGTGCCAGCAGCTCGGGACAGGCGATCAATCAGCCCCAGCATTTT.

V and J are TRBV6-2 or TRBV6-3 and TRBJ2-7, with 8 bases identical to TRBD1. From germline, CDR1 is MNHEY and CDR2 SVGEGT. With 0 bases clipped from V and 2 bases from J, the junction kept 6 bases outside the gene matches. This CDR3 is 16 amino acids long. This CDR3 is CASSYSRGQVAYEQYF. CDR3 nucleotides: TGTGCCAGCAGTTACTCGAGGGGACAGGTTGCCTACGAGCAGTACTTC.

The genes are TRBV7-9 and TRBJ2-7, with D perhaps assigned TRBD1 or TRBD2 (6 bases each). Trimming pared 4 bases from V and 2 bases from J, leaving 12 bases between. Germline V gene data show CDR1 as SEHNR and CDR2 as FQNEAQ (reference sequence). The CDR3 sequence is 14 residues long. CDR3 DNA: TGTGCCAGCAGCTATGAAGGGGGGACCTACGAGCAGTACTTC. This encodes CASSYEGGTYEQYF.

This clonotype came up many times. This rearrangement joins TRBV12-3 or TRBV12-4 to TRBJ2-1; the D is unclear. Trimming removed 1 base from V and 6 bases from J, with 7 bases in between. There are 13 residues in the CDR3. The chain's CDR3 is CASSLGSFNEQFF. CDR3 nucleotides: TGTGCCAGCAGTTTAGGTAGTTTCAATGAGCAGTTCTTC.

This clonotype was recorded many times. CDR3 amino acids: CASSTGAYYEQYF. As DNA, the CDR3 is TGTGCCAGCAGTACAGGGGCCTATTACGAGCAGTACTTC. The chain employs TRBV2 and TRBJ2-7; 7 nucleotides agree with TRBD1. J was trimmed by 4 bases and V by 5 bases; bases with no gene match: 5. The CDR3 totals 13 residues. In germline, CDR1 is SNHLY, CDR2 FYNNEI.

In its sample, this clonotype was seen once. J is TRBJ2-7 and V is TRBV12-3 or TRBV12-4; TRBD1 is a possible D gene (6 bases). This CDR3 region has 19 residues. V dropped 5 bases and J dropped 0 bases, with 26 bases sitting between them. The CDR3 loop is CASSTLPQGPFISSYEQYF. For the CDR3, the DNA is TGTGCCAGCAGTACTCTACCACAGGGCCCATTCATTAGCTCCTACGAGCAGTACTTC.

The rearrangement joins TRBV5-1 to TRBJ1-1; D ambiguous. V lost 0 bases to trimming and J lost 1 base, with 13 bases between them. The germline V gene encodes CDR1 SGHRS and CDR2 YFSETQ. The CDR3 totals 16 residues. The CDR3 nucleotides are TGCGCCAGCAGCTTGGAATGGTTCTCCCGGAACACTGAAGCTTTCTTT. Translating it yields CASSLEWFSRNTEAFF.

This clonotype occurred many times. This sequence joins TRBV5-1 and TRBJ1-5; weak D call: TRBD1 (5 bases). Germline loops: CDR1 SGHRS, CDR2 YFSETQ. Between the trimmed V and J ends, which lost 0 bases and 3 bases, there was a span of 7 bases. The CDR3 extends over 14 amino acids. CDR3 region: CASSLGQNNQPQHF. CDR3 nucleotides: TGCGCCAGCAGCTTGGGACAGAACAATCAGCCCCAGCATTTT.

This clonotype has a count of ten or more. This sequence joins TRBV5-1 and TRBJ1-1, with D perhaps matching TRBD1 (5 bases). CDR3 size: 13 residues. The ends were cut back, 5 bases at V and 4 bases at J, with 12 bases in the middle. Germline CDR1 SGHRS, CDR2 YFSETQ. CDR3 nucleotides: TGCGCCAGCAGGAGGGGATGGGGCACTGAAGCTTTCTTT. Translation gives CASRRGWGTEAFF.

Comments on this clonotype: Because the CDR3 is missing its conserved closing phenylalanine or tryptophan, this is likely a read error. V is TRBV19 and J is TRBJ2-3; TRBD1 or TRBD2 may be the D gene (5 bases each). The V end was cut by 1 base, the J end by 0 bases, with 5 bases between. The CDR3 consists of 14 residues. Germline-derived CDR1 and CDR2 are LNHDA and SQIVND (reference sequence). CDR3 in DNA: TGTGCCAGTAGTATAGGGGGGAGCACAGATACGCAGTATTCT. Its translation: CASSIGGSTDTQYS.

V and J are TRBV3-1 and TRBJ1-1; 7 bases match TRBD1. CDR1 LGHDT and CDR2 YNNKEL come from the germline V gene (reference sequence). The CDR3 spans 19 residues. Germline trimming cut 2 bases from V and 1 base from J; bases unmatched to any gene: 16. CDR3 residues: CASSQLWPPRGATNTEAFF. Written as DNA, the CDR3 is TGTGCCAGCAGCCAACTTTGGCCCCCCAGGGGGGCGACGAACACTGAAGCTTTCTTT.

This clonotype was recorded at least ten times. J is TRBJ2-2 and V is TRBV2, with TRBD2 matching 8 bases. Germline CDR1 SNHLY, CDR2 FYNNEI. Trimming cost V 5 bases and J 7 bases; bases outside gene matches: 9. The CDR3 totals 15 residues. The CDR3 nucleotides read TGTGCCAGCAGTCCGGGGGGGCCGGGGAGCGGGGAGCTGTTTTTT. Its protein product is CASSPGGPGSGELFF. The whole variable domain, remainder taken from reference TRBV2 and TRBJ2-2, is EPEVTQTPSHQVTQMGQEVILRCVPISNHLYFYWYRQILGQKVEFLVSFYNNEISEKSEIFDDQFSVERPDGSNFTLKIRSTKLEDSAMYFCASSPGGPGSGELFFGEGSRLTVL.

This clonotype turned up a few times. The chain uses TRBV20-1 and TRBJ2-7; TRBD1 is a possible D gene (6 bases). Germline lookup yields CDR1 DFQATT and CDR2 SNEGSKA (reference sequence). CDR3 length: 13 residues. The V end was cut by 1 base, the J end by 4 bases, with 11 bases between. The DNA of the CDR3 is TGCAGTGCTAGAGGTGACAGGTTGTACGAGCAGTACTTC. Translating it yields CSARGDRLYEQYF.

This clonotype has ten or more counts. The V call is TRBV30, the J call TRBJ2-1; 8 bases match TRBD1. The ends lost 0 bases at V and 12 bases at J; junction bases unmatched: 13. The CDR3 totals 15 residues. CDR1 and CDR2 (germline): GTSNPN, SVGIG (reference sequence). The CDR3 spells CAWSVRGHASMRQFF. The CDR3 nucleotides read TGTGCCTGGAGTGTCAGGGGGCACGCCTCAATGAGGCAGTTCTTC.

The chain recombines TRBV2 with TRBJ1-6; D is perhaps TRBD1 (6 bases). The CDR3 loop spans 13 amino acids. V lost 11 bases, J lost 10 bases, and 18 bases lay in between. The germline V gene has CDR1 SNHLY and CDR2 FYNNEI. CDR3 bases: TGTGCCGCAACTGCACAGGGTTACTCACCCCTCCACTTT. It codes for CAATAQGYSPLHF.

About this clonotype: Since a much larger clone is just one base distant, this may be a read error. The chain employs TRBV5-6 and TRBJ2-5, with D possibly TRBD2 on 7 matching bases. This CDR3 comprises 14 residues. CDR1 and CDR2 from the germline V gene are SGHDT and YYEEEE. This chain's CDR3 is CANSRRGGQETQYF. The CDR3 DNA sequence: TGTGCCAACAGCAGGAGGGGGGGTCAAGAGACCCAGTACTTC.

In its sample, this clonotype was seen many times. The chain links TRBV10-3 to TRBJ1-3; D call uncertain. The CDR3 is 16 residues long. The V gene lost 3 bases and the J gene lost 9 bases, with 21 bases spanning the gap. The germline CDR1 and CDR2 sequences are ENHRY and SYGVKD. CDR3 region: CAISEGHQGRSSTIYF. The CDR3 DNA reads TGTGCCATCAGTGAAGGCCACCAAGGACGCAGTAGCACCATATATTTT.